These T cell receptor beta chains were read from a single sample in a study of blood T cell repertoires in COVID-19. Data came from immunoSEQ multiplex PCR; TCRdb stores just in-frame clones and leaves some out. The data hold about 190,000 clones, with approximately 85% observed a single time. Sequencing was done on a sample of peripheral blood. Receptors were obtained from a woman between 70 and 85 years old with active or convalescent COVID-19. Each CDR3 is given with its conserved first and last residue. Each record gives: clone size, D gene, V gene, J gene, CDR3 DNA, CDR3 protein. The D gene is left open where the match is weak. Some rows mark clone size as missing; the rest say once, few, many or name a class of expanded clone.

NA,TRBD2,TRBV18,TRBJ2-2,TGTGCCAGCACCGGACTAGCGATAACCGGGGAGCTGTTTTTT,CASTGLAITGELFF
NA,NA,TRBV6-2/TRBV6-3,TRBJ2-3,TGTGCCAGCAGTCGGGGTTCAGATACGCAGTATTTT,CASSRGSDTQYF
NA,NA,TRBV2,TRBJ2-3,TGTGCCAGCAGCCAGTCAGGGAAAACAGATACGCAGTATTTT,CASSQSGKTDTQYF
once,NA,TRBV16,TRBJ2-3,TGTGCCAGCAGCCAAGAGACAGGAGCGCAGTATTTT,CASSQETGAQYF
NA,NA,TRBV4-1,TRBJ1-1,TGCGCCAGCAGCCGTTTCACAGGGATGAACACTGAAGCTTTCTTT,CASSRFTGMNTEAFF
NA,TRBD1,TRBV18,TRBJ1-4,TGTGCCAGCTCACCCGGACAGGCGGAAAAACTGTTTTTT,CASSPGQAEKLFF
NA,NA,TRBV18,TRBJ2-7,TGTGCCAGCTCACTGGAACAGTCCTACGAGCAGTACTTC,CASSLEQSYEQYF
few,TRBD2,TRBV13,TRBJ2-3,TGTGCCAGCAGCTCCCTGGGAAGCGGGAGGGCCCTAGATACGCAGTATTTT,CASSSLGSGRALDTQYF
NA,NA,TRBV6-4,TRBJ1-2,TGTGCCAGCAGCCCGACAGGAGCTAACTATGGCTACACCTTC,CASSPTGANYGYTF
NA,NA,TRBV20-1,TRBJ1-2,TGCAGTGCTAGTGGGCCGCAGGGGACCGGCTACACCTTC,CSASGPQGTGYTF
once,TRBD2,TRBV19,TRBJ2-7,TGTGCCAGTAGTATAGCGAGCGGGAGCTCCTACGAGCAGTACTTC,CASSIASGSSYEQYF
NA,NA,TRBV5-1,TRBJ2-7,TGCGCCAGCAGCTTGGGTGCGAGGAGCTCCTACGAGCAGTACTTC,CASSLGARSSYEQYF
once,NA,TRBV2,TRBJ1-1,TGTGCCAGCAGGGCCGAGGGACACCCCCTAGGTGAAGCTTTCTTT,CASRAEGHPLGEAFF
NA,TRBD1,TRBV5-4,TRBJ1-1,TGTGCCAGCAGCTTGGCGGACAGGGGGAACACTGAAGCTTTCTTT,CASSLADRGNTEAFF
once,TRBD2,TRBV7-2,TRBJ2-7,TGTGCCAGCAGCCTCCGGGGCGGGAGCGGTCTCGAGCAGTACTTC,CASSLRGGSGLEQYF
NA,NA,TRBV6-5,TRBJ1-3,TGTGCCAGCAGCGGGACAACCTCTGGAAACACCATATATTTT,CASSGTTSGNTIYF
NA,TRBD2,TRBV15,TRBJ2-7,TGTGCCACCAGCTGGACTAGCTCCTCCGAGCAGTACTTC,CATSWTSSSEQYF
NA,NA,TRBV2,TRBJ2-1,TGTGCCAGCAGTGGTCGGGAGGGGGCCAAGGGCAATGAGCAGTTCTTC,CASSGREGAKGNEQFF